The entry below describes one TCR beta chain. Its antigen remains unknown. This record belongs to a study of CD8 T cells in ankylosing spondylitis. V dropped 8 bases and J dropped 5; count of bases not matched to a gene: 8. The germline CDR1 and CDR2 sequences are SQVTM and ANQGSEA. CDR3 size: 12 residues. TCRdb passed the 5' RACE reads through MiXCR, listing each CDR3 protein once. This table holds some 150,000 distinct CDR3 sequences, about 10% found once. The study's findings and limits: Disease-associated clones were reportedly significantly overrepresented in matched ankylosing spondylitis synovial fluid.

This rearrangement joins TRBV29-1 to TRBJ2-5; 7 nucleotides line up with TRBD2. What was sequenced was blood, either unsorted or a sorted T cell fraction (not recorded which). The source is a female donor with ankylosing spondylitis or in good health (not recorded which). The CDR3 reads CSHATGGETQYF. The CDR3 DNA reads TGCAGCCATGCGACGGGGGGTGAGACCCAGTACTTC.